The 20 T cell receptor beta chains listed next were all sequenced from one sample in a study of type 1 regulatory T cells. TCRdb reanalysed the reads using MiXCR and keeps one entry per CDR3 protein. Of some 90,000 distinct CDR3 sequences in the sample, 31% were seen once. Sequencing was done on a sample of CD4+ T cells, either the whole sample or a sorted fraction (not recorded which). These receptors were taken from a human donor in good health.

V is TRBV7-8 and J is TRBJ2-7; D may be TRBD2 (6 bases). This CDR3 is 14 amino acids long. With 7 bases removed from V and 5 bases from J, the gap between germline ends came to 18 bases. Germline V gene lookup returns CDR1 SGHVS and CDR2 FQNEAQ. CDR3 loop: CASTPLRAGHEQYF. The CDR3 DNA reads TGTGCCAGCACCCCTCTGAGGGCGGGACACGAGCAGTACTTC.

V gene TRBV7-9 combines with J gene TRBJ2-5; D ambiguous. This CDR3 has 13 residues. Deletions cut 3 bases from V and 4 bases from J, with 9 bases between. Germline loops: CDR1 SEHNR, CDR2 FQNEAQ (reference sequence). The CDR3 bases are TGTGCCAGCAGCTTCGATCGCGGAGAGACCCAGTACTTC. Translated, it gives CASSFDRGETQYF.

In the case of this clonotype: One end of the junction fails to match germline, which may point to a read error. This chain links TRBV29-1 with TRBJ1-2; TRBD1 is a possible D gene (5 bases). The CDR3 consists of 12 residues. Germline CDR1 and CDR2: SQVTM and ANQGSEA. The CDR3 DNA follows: TGCAGTGTTGATAAAGGGGACTATGGCTACACCTTC. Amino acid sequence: CSVDKGDYGYTF. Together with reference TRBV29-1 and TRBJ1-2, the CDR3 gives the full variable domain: SAVISQKPSRDICQRGTSLTIQCQVDSQVTMMFWYRQQPGQSLTLIATANQGSEATYESGFVIDKFPISRPNLTFSTLTVSNMSPEDSSIYLCSVDKGDYGYTFGSGTRLTVV.

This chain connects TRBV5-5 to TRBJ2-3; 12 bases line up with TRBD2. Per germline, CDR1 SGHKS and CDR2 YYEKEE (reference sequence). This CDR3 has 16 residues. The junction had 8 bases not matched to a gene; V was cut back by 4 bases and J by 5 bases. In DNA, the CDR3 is TGTGCCAGCAGCGTGGGACTAGCGGGCTTTCGAGATACGCAGTATTTT. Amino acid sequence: CASSVGLAGFRDTQYF.

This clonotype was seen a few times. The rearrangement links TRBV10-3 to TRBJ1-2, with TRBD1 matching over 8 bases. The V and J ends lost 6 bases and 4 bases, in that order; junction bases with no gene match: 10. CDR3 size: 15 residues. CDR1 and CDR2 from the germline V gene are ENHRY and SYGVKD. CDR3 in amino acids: CAIRASDGTGYGYTF. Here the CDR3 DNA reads TGTGCCATCAGAGCATCCGACGGGACAGGCTATGGCTACACCTTC.

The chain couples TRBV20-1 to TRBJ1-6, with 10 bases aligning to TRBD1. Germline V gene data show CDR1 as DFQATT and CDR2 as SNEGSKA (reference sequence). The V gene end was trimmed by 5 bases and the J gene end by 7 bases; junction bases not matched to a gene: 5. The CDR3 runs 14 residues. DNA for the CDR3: TGCAGTGCTCGGGACAGGGGAACGAATTCACCCCTCCACTTT. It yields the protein CSARDRGTNSPLHF.

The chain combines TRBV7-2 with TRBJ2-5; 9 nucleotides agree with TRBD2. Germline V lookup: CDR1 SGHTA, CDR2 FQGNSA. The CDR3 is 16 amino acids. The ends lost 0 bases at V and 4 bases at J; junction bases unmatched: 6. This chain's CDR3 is CASSLASGRVGETQYF. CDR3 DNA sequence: TGTGCCAGCAGCTTAGCTAGCGGGAGAGTTGGAGAGACCCAGTACTTC.

CDR3 in amino acids: CASSLGGGGALSTSAFF. DNA for the CDR3: TGTGCCAGCAGCTTAGGAGGGGGGGGGGCCCTATCCACTTCGGCTTTCTTT. The V gene is TRBV7-2, the J gene TRBJ1-1, with a weak D call TRBD1 (6 bases). CDR3 length equals 17 residues. The V end was cut by 1 base, the J end by 11 bases, with 26 bases between. CDR1 and CDR2 from the germline V gene are SGHTA and FQGNSA. Looking up the rest from reference TRBV7-2 and TRBJ1-1 gives the full variable domain: GAGVSQSPSNKVTEKGKDVELRCDPISGHTALYWYRQSLGQGLEFLIYFQGNSAPDKSGLPSDRFSAERTGGSVSTLTIQRTQQEDSAVYLCASSLGGGGALSTSAFFGQGTRLTVV.

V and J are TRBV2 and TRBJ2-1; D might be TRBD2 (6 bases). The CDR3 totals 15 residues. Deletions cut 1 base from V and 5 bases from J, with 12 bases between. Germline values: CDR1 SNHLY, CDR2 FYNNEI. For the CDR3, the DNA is TGTGCCAGCAGTGAAGAAGGTGCGGGAAACAATGAGCAGTTCTTC. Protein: CASSEEGAGNNEQFF.

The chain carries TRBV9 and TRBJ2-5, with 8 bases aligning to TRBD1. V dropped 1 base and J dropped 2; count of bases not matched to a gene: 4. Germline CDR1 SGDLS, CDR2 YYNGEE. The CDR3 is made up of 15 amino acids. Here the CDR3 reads CASSVLTGVQETQYF. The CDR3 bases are TGTGCCAGCAGCGTATTGACAGGGGTACAAGAGACCCAGTACTTC.

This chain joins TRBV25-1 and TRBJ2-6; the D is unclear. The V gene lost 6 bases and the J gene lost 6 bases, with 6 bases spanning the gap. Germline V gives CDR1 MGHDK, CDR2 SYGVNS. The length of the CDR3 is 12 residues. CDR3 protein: CASRKEANVLTF. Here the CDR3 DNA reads TGTGCCAGCAGAAAGGAGGCCAACGTCCTGACTTTC.

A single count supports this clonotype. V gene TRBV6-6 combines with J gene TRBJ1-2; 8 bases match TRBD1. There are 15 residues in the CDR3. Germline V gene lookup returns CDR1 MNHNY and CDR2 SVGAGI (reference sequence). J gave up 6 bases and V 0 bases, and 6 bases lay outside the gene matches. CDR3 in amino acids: CASSYSLTGGDGYTF. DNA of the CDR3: TGTGCCAGCAGTTACTCCTTAACAGGGGGGGATGGCTACACCTTC.

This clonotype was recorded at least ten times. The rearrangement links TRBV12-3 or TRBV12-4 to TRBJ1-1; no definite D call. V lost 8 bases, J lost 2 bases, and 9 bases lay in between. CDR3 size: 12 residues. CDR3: CASDNSNTEAFF. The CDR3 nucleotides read TGTGCCAGCGACAACTCAAACACTGAAGCTTTCTTT.

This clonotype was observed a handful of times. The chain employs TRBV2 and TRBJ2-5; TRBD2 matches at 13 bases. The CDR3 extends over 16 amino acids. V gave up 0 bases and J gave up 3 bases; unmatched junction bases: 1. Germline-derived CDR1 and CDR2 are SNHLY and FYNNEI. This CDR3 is CASSEAGLAGKETQYF. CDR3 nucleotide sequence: TGTGCCAGCAGTGAAGCGGGACTAGCGGGGAAAGAGACCCAGTACTTC.

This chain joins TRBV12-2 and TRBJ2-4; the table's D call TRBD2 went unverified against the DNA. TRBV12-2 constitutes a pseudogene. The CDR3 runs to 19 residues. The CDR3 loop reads CASRLARRGGYVAKNIQYF. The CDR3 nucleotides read TGTGCAAGTCGCTTAGCGAGGCGGGGGGGCTATGTAGCCAAAAACATTCAGTACTTC.

CDR3 sequence reads: CASSSPGLAVYNEQFF. CDR3 in DNA: TGTGCCAGCAGTTCCCCAGGACTAGCGGTCTACAATGAGCAGTTCTTC. The chain combines TRBV7-2 with TRBJ2-1, with 10 bases identical to TRBD2. Germline V gives CDR1 SGHTA, CDR2 FQGNSA. The CDR3 length is 16 residues. Trimming cost V 6 bases and J 3 bases; bases outside gene matches: 8.

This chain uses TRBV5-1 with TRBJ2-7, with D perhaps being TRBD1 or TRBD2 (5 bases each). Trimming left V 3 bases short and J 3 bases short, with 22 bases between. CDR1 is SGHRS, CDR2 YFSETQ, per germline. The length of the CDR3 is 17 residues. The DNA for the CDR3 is TGCGCCAGCAGCTCAAGAGATCACAGGTCCGGGGACTACGAGCAGTACTTC. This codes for CASSSRDHRSGDYEQYF.

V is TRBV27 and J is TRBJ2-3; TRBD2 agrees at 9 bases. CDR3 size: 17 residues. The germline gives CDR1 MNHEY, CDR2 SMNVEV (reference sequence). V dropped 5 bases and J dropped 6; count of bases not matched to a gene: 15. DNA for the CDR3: TGTGCCAGCAGTGCTAGGGGACTAGCTAGGATCGGTGATACGCAGTATTTT. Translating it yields CASSARGLARIGDTQYF.

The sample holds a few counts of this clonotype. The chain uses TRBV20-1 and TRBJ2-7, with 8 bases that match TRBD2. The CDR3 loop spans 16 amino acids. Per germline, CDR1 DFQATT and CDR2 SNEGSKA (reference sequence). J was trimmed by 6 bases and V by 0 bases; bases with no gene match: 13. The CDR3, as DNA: TGCAGTGCTAGAGATAGGGTAGCGGGAAGATCGGGCGAGCAGTACTTC. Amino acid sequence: CSARDRVAGRSGEQYF.

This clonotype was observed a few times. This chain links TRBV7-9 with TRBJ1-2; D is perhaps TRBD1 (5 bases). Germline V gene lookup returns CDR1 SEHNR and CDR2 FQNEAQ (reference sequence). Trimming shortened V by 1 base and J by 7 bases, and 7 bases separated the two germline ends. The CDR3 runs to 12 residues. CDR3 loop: CASSLGGAGYTF. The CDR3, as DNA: TGTGCCAGCAGCTTAGGAGGGGCTGGCTACACCTTC.